A single sample gave rise to the 3 T cell receptor beta chains below, sequenced in a study of prognosis after radiotherapy for stage I lung cancer. Genomic DNA was subjected to two-round multiplex PCR for amplification of TCR beta CDR3. Specific primers for each TRBV and TRBJ gene were what first-round PCR used. TCRdb re-called the multiplex PCR reads through MiXCR, storing one row per CDR3 protein. The profile shows about 27,000 distinct CDR3 sequences, 25% to 30% of them singletons. The sequenced sample was PBMCs, obtained before or after stereotactic body radiation therapy (not recorded which). These receptors originate from a donor over 45 with non-small cell lung cancer.

At least ten counts were recorded for this clonotype. This rearrangement joins TRBV18 to TRBJ2-3; 7 bases match TRBD1. The V gene end was trimmed by 5 bases and the J gene end by 0 bases; junction bases not matched to a gene: 5. The CDR3 sequence is 15 residues long. Germline-derived CDR1 and CDR2 are KGHSH and LQKENI. The CDR3 loop reads CASSSRTGSTDTQYF. Written as DNA, the CDR3 is TGTGCCAGCTCATCCCGGACAGGTAGCACAGATACGCAGTATTTT.

This clonotype was detected ten times or more. CDR3 region: CASSVGQGSDSGANVLTF. CDR3 DNA: TGTGCCAGCAGCGTAGGGCAGGGATCGGACTCTGGGGCCAACGTCCTGACTTTC. This chain connects TRBV9 to TRBJ2-6; weak D call: TRBD1 (5 bases). Trimming took 0 bases from V and 0 from J, leaving 13 bases between them. CDR3 length: 18 amino acids. CDR1 is SGDLS, CDR2 YYNGEE, per germline.

This clonotype was seen repeatedly, ten times or more. This chain links TRBV18 with TRBJ2-2; D unclear. Per germline, CDR1 KGHSH and CDR2 LQKENI. Between the trimmed V and J ends, which lost 3 bases and 4 bases, there was a span of 12 bases. This CDR3 is built from 15 residues. CDR3 residues: CASSPQFMGTGELFF. Written as DNA, the CDR3 is TGTGCCAGCTCACCGCAGTTCATGGGCACCGGGGAGCTGTTTTTT.